The clone carrying this TCR beta chain was observed once. The CDR3 extends over 16 amino acids. Germline loops: CDR1 SGHDN, CDR2 FVKESK. Between the trimmed V and J ends, which lost 0 bases and 4 bases, there was a span of 14 bases. These data originate in a study of blood T cell repertoires in COVID-19. Some clones are missing from TCRdb's copy, which holds only in-frame ones; the method was immunoSEQ multiplex PCR. The sample carries some 72,000 clones, 86% recorded once. Sample: peripheral blood. The clonotype originates from a man between 50 and 59 years old with active or convalescent COVID-19. This rearrangement joins TRBV14 to TRBJ2-3; perhaps TRBD2 as D (6 bases). The CDR3 DNA reads TGTGCCAGCAGCCAAGATAATAGGGGAGGCCCAGATACGCAGTATTTT. Translation gives CASSQDNRGGPDTQYF.